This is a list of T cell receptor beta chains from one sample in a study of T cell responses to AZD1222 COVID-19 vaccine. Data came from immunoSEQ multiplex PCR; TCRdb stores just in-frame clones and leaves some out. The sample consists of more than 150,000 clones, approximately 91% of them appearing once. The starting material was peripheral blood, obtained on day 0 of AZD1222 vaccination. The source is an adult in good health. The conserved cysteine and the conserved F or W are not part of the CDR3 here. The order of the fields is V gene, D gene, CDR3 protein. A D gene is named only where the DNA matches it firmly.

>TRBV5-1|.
ASSLVGGNQPQH
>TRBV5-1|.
ASGEVAQETQY
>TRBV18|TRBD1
ASSLRQGALGDEQY
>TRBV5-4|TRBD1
ASSLAGQGGHGYT
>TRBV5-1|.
ASSLGGRISYEQY
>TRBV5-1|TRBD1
ASSQDGTGEPQY
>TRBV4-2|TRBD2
ASSLLGSGGYQETQY
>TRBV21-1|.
ASSKALLDPPEPREQY
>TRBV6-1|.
ASSDHRNYGYT
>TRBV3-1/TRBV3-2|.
ASSQAQGLDGYT
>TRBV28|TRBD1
ASSFRDRIYEQY
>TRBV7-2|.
ASSLGSLNQPQH
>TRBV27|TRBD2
ASSFTSGSRDPDTQY
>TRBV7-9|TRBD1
ASSFDRGFGTEAF
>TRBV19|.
ASSTGTYNSPLH
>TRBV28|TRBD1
ASSLGQGLNLNQPQH
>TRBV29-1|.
SALKAGNEQF
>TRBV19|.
ASSVYGMGEKLF
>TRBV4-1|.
ASSPIPGWDLDYGYT
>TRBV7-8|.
ASSLSLGQPQH
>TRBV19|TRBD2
ASRPPGGPSTDTQY
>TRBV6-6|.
ASSAGNYGYT
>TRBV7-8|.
ASSPGSPYYTDTQY